These 29 T cell receptor beta chains were all obtained from the same sample, sequenced in a study of beta chain features in type 1 diabetes. Sequencing targeted expressed TCRB transcripts, as all isolated RNA had been reverse transcribed. Assay: immunoSEQ multiplex PCR; the TCRdb copy retains only in-frame clones and omits some. The sample carries more than 130,000 clones, 6.5% to 8.5% recorded once. The sequencing sample was made of central memory CD4+ T cells from blood. Receptor source: a woman under 40 in good health.

This chain uses TRBV7-2 with TRBJ2-7, with D uncertain. This CDR3 is built from 13 residues. Trimming pared 6 bases from V and 4 bases from J, leaving 13 bases between. From germline, CDR1 is SGHTA and CDR2 FQGNSA. The chain's CDR3 is CASSPDGYYEQYF. CDR3 coding DNA: TGTGCCAGCAGTCCTGACGGGTATTACGAGCAGTACTTC.

This clone was seen more than once but under ten times. This sequence joins TRBV7-3 and TRBJ2-3; the D is unclear. V shed 6 bases and J shed 1 base, with 8 bases lying between them. Looked up from germline, CDR1 is SGHTA and CDR2 is FQGTGA. CDR3 length: 13 amino acids. The DNA for the CDR3 is TGTGCCAGCAGAGTTGGAGGCACAGATACGCAGTATTTT. Translation: CASRVGGTDTQYF. Variable domain in full (rest from reference TRBV7-3 and TRBJ2-3): GAGVSQTPSNKVTEKGKYVELRCDPISGHTALYWYRQSLGQGPEFLIYFQGTGAADDSGLPNDRFFAVRPEGSVSTLKIQRTERGDSAVYLCASRVGGTDTQYFGPGTRLTVL.

This clone was counted at least ten times. The chain has TRBV5-4 and TRBJ2-2; 8 positions match TRBD2. The CDR3 extends over 16 amino acids. Germline CDR1 is SGHNT and CDR2 is YYREEE (reference sequence). Trimming removed 4 bases from V and 2 bases from J; junction bases left unmatched: 7. CDR3 loop: CASSISGSGNTGELFF. For the CDR3, the DNA is TGTGCCAGCAGCATAAGCGGGAGTGGTAACACCGGGGAGCTGTTTTTT.

This clone was observed a handful of times. This chain uses TRBV7-2 with TRBJ2-2; a weak D match, TRBD2 (6 bases). Trimming pared 2 bases from V and 7 bases from J, leaving 14 bases between. The CDR3 runs to 15 residues. CDR1 is SGHTA, CDR2 FQGNSA, per germline. The CDR3 reads CASSLQGGSVGELFF. The CDR3 region has the DNA TGTGCCAGCAGCTTACAAGGAGGGTCTGTCGGGGAGCTGTTTTTT. Drawing the rest from reference TRBV7-2 and TRBJ2-2, the complete variable domain is GAGVSQSPSNKVTEKGKDVELRCDPISGHTALYWYRQSLGQGLEFLIYFQGNSAPDKSGLPSDRFSAERTGGSVSTLTIQRTQQEDSAVYLCASSLQGGSVGELFFGEGSRLTVL.

The chain combines TRBV28 with TRBJ1-1, with TRBD1 matching 8 bases. V gave up 5 bases and J gave up 1 base; unmatched junction bases: 3. This CDR3 is 14 amino acids long. Germline loops: CDR1 MDHEN, CDR2 SYDVKM. The CDR3 region is CASSQGAQNTEAFF. The CDR3, as DNA: TGTGCCAGCAGTCAGGGGGCACAGAACACTGAAGCTTTCTTT.

The chain combines TRBV19 with TRBJ2-1; tentative D call: TRBD1 (5 bases). Germline V lookup: CDR1 LNHDA, CDR2 SQIVND (reference sequence). V lost 4 bases and J lost 0, with 10 bases in between. The CDR3 totals 15 residues. The CDR3 DNA follows: TGTGCCAGTAGTAATCACAGGAGCTCCTACAATGAGCAGTTCTTC. Amino acid sequence: CASSNHRSSYNEQFF.

The chain links TRBV7-8 to TRBJ1-3; 7 bases match TRBD1. CDR3 length equals 15 residues. The germline gives CDR1 SGHVS, CDR2 FQNEAQ. The junction had 7 bases not matched to a gene; V was cut back by 6 bases and J by 2 bases. The CDR3 DNA follows: TGTGCCAGCAGACCGAACAGGGGAGCTGGAAACACCATATATTTT. Protein sequence: CASRPNRGAGNTIYF. The whole variable domain, filled in from reference TRBV7-8 and TRBJ1-3, reads GAGVSQSPRYKVAKRGQDVALRCDPISGHVSLFWYQQALGQGPEFLTYFQNEAQLDKSGLPSDRFFAERPEGSVSTLKIQRTQQEDSAVYLCASRPNRGAGNTIYFGEGSWLTVV.

The sample holds many counts of this clone. The chain has TRBV11-2 and TRBJ2-3, with D maybe TRBD2 (5 bases). Trimming stripped 5 bases from V and 1 base from J, with 13 bases between. This CDR3 is 15 amino acids long. Germline lookup yields CDR1 SGHAT and CDR2 FQNNGV. The CDR3 nucleotides read TGTGCCAGCAGCCCCCGAGGGCCGGGCACAGATACGCAGTATTTT. Its translation is CASSPRGPGTDTQYF.

This clone was picked up a small number of times. The chain has TRBV19 and TRBJ2-1; TRBD2 matches 11 bases. Per germline, CDR1 LNHDA and CDR2 SQIVND (reference sequence). The CDR3 extends over 16 amino acids. The junction had 11 bases not matched to a gene; V was cut back by 4 bases and J by 9 bases. The CDR3 loop is CASSSLAGGPGGEQFF. For the CDR3, the DNA is TGTGCCAGTAGTAGCTTAGCGGGAGGGCCCGGGGGTGAGCAGTTCTTC.

As for this clone: One junction end disagrees with the germline gene, perhaps due to a read error. This chain uses TRBV7-7 with TRBJ2-7, with D unclear. The CDR3 spans 14 residues. The germline V gene encodes CDR1 SSHAT and CDR2 FNYEAQ (reference sequence). The CDR3 nucleotides read TGTGCTAGCAGCTTCAGTACCACGTCGGGCGAGCAGTACTTC. Encoded protein: CASSFSTTSGEQYF.

This clone was seen repeatedly, ten times or more. The V and J genes are TRBV28 and TRBJ2-3, with TRBD1 as a possible D gene (7 bases). Germline values: CDR1 MDHEN, CDR2 SYDVKM. Between the trimmed V and J ends, which lost 6 bases and 3 bases, there was a span of 16 bases. The CDR3 covers 15 residues. CDR3 in DNA: TGTGCCAGCAGCTCAGGGGGGAGTCGGACAGATACGCAGTATTTT. It specifies CASSSGGSRTDTQYF.

This clone was detected only a few times. The rearrangement links TRBV5-1 to TRBJ1-3; D is uncertain. V lost 3 bases and J lost 0, with 7 bases in between. This CDR3 region has 14 residues. CDR1 is SGHRS and CDR2 is YFSETQ in the germline V gene. The CDR3 loop is CASSSGASGNTIYF. CDR3 in DNA: TGCGCCAGCAGCTCGGGAGCCTCTGGAAACACCATATATTTT. The whole variable domain, remainder taken from reference TRBV5-1 and TRBJ1-3, is KAGVTQTPRYLIKTRGQQVTLSCSPISGHRSVSWYQQTPGQGLQFLFEYFSETQRNKGNFPGRFSGRQFSNSRSEMNVSTLELGDSALYLCASSSGASGNTIYFGEGSWLTVV.

The chain uses TRBV28 and TRBJ1-1; 7 bases fit TRBD1. The CDR3 has 14 amino acids. Per germline, CDR1 MDHEN and CDR2 SYDVKM. The ends lost 10 bases at V and 4 bases at J; junction bases unmatched: 12. The CDR3 sequence: CAIVKSTGATEAFF. In DNA, the CDR3 is TGTGCCATCGTTAAATCAACAGGGGCCACTGAAGCTTTCTTT.

This sequence joins TRBV19 and TRBJ2-7, with 8 bases that match TRBD1. Germline trimming cut 2 bases from V and 4 bases from J; bases unmatched to any gene: 7. The CDR3 has 15 residues. Germline CDR1 reads LNHDA; CDR2 reads SQIVND (reference sequence). DNA of the CDR3: TGTGCCAGTAGTATATCGGGTCAGGGGGCGTACGAGCAGTACTTC. Protein: CASSISGQGAYEQYF.

The CDR3 nucleotides read TGTGCCAGCAGTCCCCGACCTAGCGGGAGGACTGAGCAGTTCTTC. Translating gives CASSPRPSGRTEQFF. The chain uses TRBV28 and TRBJ2-1; TRBD2 matches at 11 bases. CDR1 is MDHEN and CDR2 is SYDVKM in the germline V gene. The CDR3 runs to 15 residues. The junction had 9 bases not matched to a gene; V was cut back by 5 bases and J by 9 bases. The whole variable domain, remainder taken from reference TRBV28 and TRBJ2-1, is DVKVTQSSRYLVKRTGEKVFLECVQDMDHENMFWYRQDPGLGLRLIYFSYDVKMKEKGDIPEGYSVSREKKERFSLILESASTNQTSMYLCASSPRPSGRTEQFFGPGTRLTVL.

This chain connects TRBV28 to TRBJ1-5; TRBD1 agrees at 7 bases. Trimming took 8 bases from V and 4 from J; bases not matched to a gene: 5. The CDR3 is 13 amino acids. Germline V gene data show CDR1 as MDHEN and CDR2 as SYDVKM. CDR3 sequence reads: CASGGTANQPQHF. The CDR3 region has the DNA TGTGCCAGCGGGGGGACAGCGAATCAGCCCCAGCATTTT.

This sequence joins TRBV10-3 and TRBJ2-7, with D possibly being TRBD1 (7 bases). V gave up 5 bases and J gave up 6 bases, with 14 bases separating them. Germline V lookup: CDR1 ENHRY, CDR2 SYGVKD. The CDR3 has 13 amino acids. The CDR3 is CAISRQGGLEQYF. In DNA, the CDR3 is TGTGCCATCAGTCGACAGGGAGGTCTCGAGCAGTACTTC.

The chain links TRBV7-3 to TRBJ2-1, with TRBD2 identical over 12 bases. Germline V CDR1 and CDR2: SGHTA, FQGTGA. Germline trimming cut 2 bases from V and 6 bases from J; bases unmatched to any gene: 5. There are 16 residues in the CDR3. CDR3 loop: CASSLRLAGDLNEQFF. CDR3 sequence (DNA): TGTGCCAGCAGCTTACGACTAGCGGGAGACCTCAATGAGCAGTTCTTC. Together with reference TRBV7-3 and TRBJ2-1, the CDR3 gives the full variable domain: GAGVSQTPSNKVTEKGKYVELRCDPISGHTALYWYRQSLGQGPEFLIYFQGTGAADDSGLPNDRFFAVRPEGSVSTLKIQRTERGDSAVYLCASSLRLAGDLNEQFFGPGTRLTVL.

This clone was detected a few times. The rearrangement links TRBV6-5 to TRBJ1-2; the D is unclear. CDR3 length equals 12 residues. Germline loops: CDR1 MNHEY, CDR2 SVGAGI. V was cut by 6 bases and J by 8 bases, with 13 bases left in between. The CDR3 here is CASRQAPGGYTF. The CDR3 DNA follows: TGTGCCAGCAGGCAGGCACCGGGAGGCTACACCTTC.

There are many counts of this clone. J is TRBJ2-3 and V is TRBV2, with TRBD2 matching 11 bases. CDR3 length: 14 residues. The V segment lost 11 bases and the J segment 2 bases; nucleotides outside the gene matches: 6. Germline CDR1 reads SNHLY; CDR2 reads FYNNEI. This CDR3 is CASSGLADTDTQYF. For the CDR3, the DNA is TGTGCCTCCTCGGGACTAGCGGACACAGATACGCAGTATTTT.

The CDR3 reads CASSLPQKTYEQYF. The CDR3 nucleotides are TGTGCCAGCAGTTTACCCCAGAAAACGTACGAGCAGTACTTC. The J gene is TRBJ2-7, the V gene TRBV28; D is unclear. The CDR3 sequence is 14 residues long. V lost 2 bases to trimming and J lost 4 bases, with 12 bases between them. Looked up from germline, CDR1 is MDHEN and CDR2 is SYDVKM.

CDR3 sequence: CASSPGTSGSEGGLETQYF. CDR3 sequence (DNA): TGTGCCAGCAGCCCGGGGACTAGCGGGAGTGAGGGGGGACTGGAGACCCAGTACTTC. This rearrangement joins TRBV5-4 to TRBJ2-5; TRBD2 agrees at 14 bases. Germline CDR1 and CDR2: SGHNT and YYREEE (reference sequence). V shed 4 bases and J 5 bases; nucleotides not matched to a gene: 16. The CDR3 totals 19 residues. Full variable domain (remainder filled in from reference TRBV5-4 and TRBJ2-5): ETGVTQSPTHLIKTRGQQVTLRCSSQSGHNTVSWYQQALGQGPQFIFQYYREEENGRGNFPPRFSGLQFPNYSSELNVNALELDDSALYLCASSPGTSGSEGGLETQYFGPGTRLLVL.

This clone was observed a few times. The rearrangement uses TRBV5-1 and TRBJ1-4; a weak D match, TRBD1 (6 bases). This CDR3 is built from 15 residues. V gave up 7 bases and J gave up 5 bases, with 18 bases separating them. Germline CDR1 and CDR2: SGHRS and YFSETQ. The CDR3 loop is CASAPLTGPNEKLFF. The CDR3 DNA reads as TGCGCCAGCGCCCCCCTAACAGGGCCGAATGAAAAACTGTTTTTT.

This clone has a count of ten or more. This chain links TRBV2 with TRBJ2-7; TRBD1 aligns across 8 bases. CDR1 and CDR2 from the germline V gene are SNHLY and FYNNEI. V gave up 5 bases and J gave up 5 bases; unmatched junction bases: 8. This CDR3 is built from 14 residues. DNA of the CDR3: TGTGCCAGCAGTTCGGGACAGGCGACGAACGAGCAGTACTTC. It yields the protein CASSSGQATNEQYF.

This chain connects TRBV15 to TRBJ2-7; possible D gene TRBD2, 6 bases. The length of the CDR3 is 16 residues. Trimming took 0 bases from V and 2 from J, leaving 14 bases between them. The germline CDR1 and CDR2 sequences are LNHNV and YYDKDF (reference sequence). The CDR3 loop is CATSRESAGKPYEQYF. The CDR3 DNA reads as TGTGCCACCAGCAGAGAGTCGGCGGGAAAGCCCTACGAGCAGTACTTC.

This clone was seen a handful of times. The chain joins TRBV28 to TRBJ2-4, with D unclear. CDR1 is MDHEN and CDR2 is SYDVKM in the germline V gene. V was clipped by 6 bases and J by 1 base, with 13 bases between them. This CDR3 comprises 15 residues. CDR3 in DNA: TGTGCCAGCAGCCTCCCTCAGATCGCCAAAAACATTCAGTACTTC. Its protein product is CASSLPQIAKNIQYF.

This clone has ten or more counts. The rearrangement uses TRBV2 and TRBJ2-5; D is unclear. This CDR3 comprises 11 residues. From germline, CDR1 is SNHLY and CDR2 FYNNEI. V lost 5 bases and J lost 1, with 2 bases in between. The CDR3 sequence: CASSLQETQYF. The CDR3, as DNA: TGTGCCAGCAGTCTCCAAGAGACCCAGTACTTC.

This clone was seen only a few times. The rearrangement uses TRBV11-1 and TRBJ2-7; a weak D match, TRBD1 (6 bases). Looked up from germline, CDR1 is SGHAT and CDR2 is FQDESV (reference sequence). The length of the CDR3 is 14 residues. The ends were cut back, 0 bases at V and 0 bases at J, with 6 bases in the middle. CDR3 coding DNA: TGTGCCAGCAGCTTAGCAGGGGGCTCCTACGAGCAGTACTTC. Encoded protein: CASSLAGGSYEQYF.

The chain combines TRBV19 with TRBJ2-1; 11 bases match TRBD2. The CDR3 is 14 residues long. Germline loops: CDR1 LNHDA, CDR2 SQIVND (reference sequence). V trimming: 9 bases; J trimming: 4 bases; junction bases outside the gene matches: 5. CDR3 in amino acids: CASRRTSGYNEQFF. The DNA of the CDR3 is TGTGCCAGCCGACGGACTAGCGGGTACAATGAGCAGTTCTTC.